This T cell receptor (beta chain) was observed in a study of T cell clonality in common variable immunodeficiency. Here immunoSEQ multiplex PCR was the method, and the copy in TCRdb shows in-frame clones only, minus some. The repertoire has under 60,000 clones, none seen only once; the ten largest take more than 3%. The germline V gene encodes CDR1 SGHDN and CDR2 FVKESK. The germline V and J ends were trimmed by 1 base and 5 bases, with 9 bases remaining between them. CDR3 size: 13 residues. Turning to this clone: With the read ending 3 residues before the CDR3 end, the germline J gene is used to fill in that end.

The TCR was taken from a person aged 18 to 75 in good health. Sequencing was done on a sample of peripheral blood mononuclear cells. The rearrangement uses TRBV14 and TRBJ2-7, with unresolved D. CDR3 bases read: TGTGCCAGCAGCCAAGGGCCACGGGACGAG. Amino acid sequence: CASSQGPRDE. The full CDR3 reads CASSQGPRDEQYF.